This entry lists 32 T cell receptor beta chains sequenced from one sample in a study of blood T cell repertoires in COVID-19. Data came from immunoSEQ multiplex PCR; TCRdb stores just in-frame clones and leaves some out. The table has some 270,000 clones, over 75% seen once; the top ten hold 0.7% to 0.9%. Input material: peripheral blood. The origin of the receptors is a human donor with COVID-19, enrolled during active disease. The donor label of this sample is uncertain.

The chain is built from TRBV2 and TRBJ2-5, with 14 positions matching TRBD2. V lost 6 bases to trimming and J lost 1 base; unmatched junction nucleotides: 4. The CDR3 sequence is 16 residues long. Germline loops: CDR1 SNHLY, CDR2 FYNNEI. CDR3 region: CASSRGTSGGQETQYF. The CDR3 bases are TGTGCCAGCAGCAGGGGGACTAGCGGGGGCCAAGAGACCCAGTACTTC.

A remark on this clone: The junction departs from the called germline gene at one end, perhaps through a read error. The chain employs TRBV2 and TRBJ1-2; 7 bases align to TRBD1. Germline V CDR1 and CDR2: SNHLY, FYNNEI. The CDR3 sequence is 16 residues long. CDR3 sequence (DNA): TGTGCCAGCAGAGAAGCTACAGGGGCCCCTCTGCGCGGCTACACCTTC. Translated: CASREATGAPLRGYTF.

The chain couples TRBV7-2 to TRBJ2-1, with 14 bases fitting TRBD2. The J segment lost 0 bases and the V segment lost 4 bases, leaving 8 bases of the junction unmatched. Germline V lookup: CDR1 SGHTA, CDR2 FQGNSA. The CDR3 spans 19 residues. The CDR3 spells CASSWAGTSGSSSYNEQFF. The CDR3 DNA sequence: TGTGCCAGCAGCTGGGCCGGGACTAGCGGGAGTAGCTCCTACAATGAGCAGTTCTTC.

The J gene is TRBJ2-1, the V gene TRBV5-5; the D is unclear. Germline-derived CDR1 and CDR2 are SGHKS and YYEKEE (reference sequence). With 4 bases removed from V and 5 bases from J, the gap between germline ends came to 16 bases. The CDR3 is 15 amino acids. The CDR3 is CASSLTLRRDNEQFF. The CDR3 DNA sequence: TGTGCCAGCAGCCTTACACTTAGGAGAGACAATGAGCAGTTCTTC.

This sequence joins TRBV12-3 or TRBV12-4 and TRBJ2-4; perhaps TRBD2 as D (5 bases). V was shortened by 5 bases and J by 8 bases, with 13 bases between the two germline ends. The CDR3 contains 13 residues. In DNA, the CDR3 is TGTGCCAGCAGTAGGACTCCTCGTGACATTCAGTACTTC. Translated: CASSRTPRDIQYF.

The chain has TRBV6-2 or TRBV6-3 and TRBJ1-1; 8 nucleotides align to TRBD1. Trimming took 5 bases from V and 3 from J; bases not matched to a gene: 8. The germline V gene has CDR1 MNHEY and CDR2 SVGEGT. The CDR3 length is 15 residues. As DNA, the CDR3 is TGTGCCAGCAGTGACCAGGGGGCGCGGGACACTGAAGCTTTCTTT. This codes for CASSDQGARDTEAFF.

V and J are TRBV5-1 and TRBJ2-3; the match to TRBD1 covers 7 bases. J gave up 3 bases and V 4 bases, and 8 bases lay outside the gene matches. The CDR3 is 15 residues long. Germline V gene data show CDR1 as SGHRS and CDR2 as YFSETQ. The CDR3 sequence: CASSPRQGSTDTQYF. CDR3 nucleotide sequence: TGCGCCAGCAGCCCACGACAGGGATCAACAGATACGCAGTATTTT.

This rearrangement joins TRBV7-9 to TRBJ2-5; 7 nucleotides align to TRBD1. CDR3 length: 15 residues. Germline CDR1 is SEHNR and CDR2 is FQNEAQ (reference sequence). V lost 6 bases to trimming and J lost 9 bases; unmatched junction nucleotides: 16. This chain's CDR3 is CASRPLGGYTLAQYF. The CDR3 bases are TGTGCCAGCAGACCTCTAGGGGGCTACACTTTGGCCCAGTACTTC. The full variable domain, with the rest looked up from reference TRBV7-9 and TRBJ2-5, is DTGVSQNPRHKITKRGQNVTFRCDPISEHNRLYWYRQTLGQGPEFLTYFQNEAQLEKSRLLSDRFSAERPKGSFSTLEIQRTEQGDSAMYLCASRPLGGYTLAQYFGPGTRLLVL.

The rearrangement uses TRBV6-5 and TRBJ2-5; maybe TRBD1 (6 bases). Germline values: CDR1 MNHEY, CDR2 SVGAGI. The V and J ends lost 5 bases and 1 base respectively, with 11 bases between them. CDR3 length equals 14 residues. CDR3 sequence reads: CASSPTGFQETQYF. The CDR3 DNA reads TGTGCCAGCAGTCCGACAGGCTTCCAAGAGACCCAGTACTTC.

The CDR3 region is CASAGPRDRAEKLFF. CDR3 nucleotides: TGTGCCAGTGCGGGGCCCCGGGACAGGGCCGAAAAACTGTTTTTT. The V gene is TRBV2, the J gene TRBJ1-4; 9 bases map to TRBD1. The V segment lost 9 bases and the J segment 8 bases; nucleotides outside the gene matches: 13. The CDR3 is 15 amino acids. Germline CDR1 SNHLY, CDR2 FYNNEI.

The CDR3 region has the DNA TGTGCCAGCAGTTTCGGACAGAATAGGGCCCAGCATTTT. Protein product: CASSFGQNRAQHF. The chain uses TRBV12-3 or TRBV12-4 and TRBJ1-5; tentative D call: TRBD1 (6 bases). The CDR3 runs 13 residues. The V and J ends lost 3 bases and 11 bases respectively, with 14 bases between them.

This chain connects TRBV15 to TRBJ2-3; 9 bases fit TRBD2. CDR1 is LNHNV and CDR2 is YYDKDF in the germline V gene (reference sequence). This CDR3 comprises 15 residues. V was clipped by 3 bases and J by 7 bases; unmatched bases: 8. The chain's CDR3 is CATSSLAGVGNTQYF. The CDR3 DNA is TGTGCCACCAGCAGTTTAGCGGGAGTTGGGAATACGCAGTATTTT.

The chain combines TRBV28 with TRBJ2-7; D might be TRBD1 (5 bases). Germline CDR1 is MDHEN and CDR2 is SYDVKM. Trimming removed 6 bases from V and 2 bases from J, with 8 bases in between. The CDR3 covers 12 residues. CDR3 amino acids: CASRRQTYEQYF. The CDR3 DNA is TGTGCCAGCAGGAGACAGACCTACGAGCAGTACTTC.

This clone was recorded once. The chain joins TRBV6-4 to TRBJ2-7; D uncertain. CDR3 length equals 13 residues. CDR1 and CDR2 from the germline V gene are MRHNA and SNTAGT. V shed 2 bases and J shed 0 bases, with 5 bases lying between them. The CDR3 loop is CASSDPSSYEQYF. In DNA form, the CDR3 reads TGTGCCAGCAGTGACCCTTCCTCCTACGAGCAGTACTTC.

The chain links TRBV28 to TRBJ1-5, with D hard to call. Trimming pared 9 bases from V and 8 bases from J, leaving 14 bases between. Germline CDR1 reads MDHEN; CDR2 reads SYDVKM. The CDR3 runs 12 residues. The CDR3 bases are TGTGCCAGTGCAGTCGCGGGTAAGCCCCAGCATTTT. Translation: CASAVAGKPQHF.

This chain links TRBV19 with TRBJ2-1; 10 bases fit TRBD1. Germline V gene sequence: CDR1 LNHDA, CDR2 SQIVND (reference sequence). V trimming: 4 bases; J trimming: 6 bases; junction bases outside the gene matches: 3. This CDR3 spans 14 amino acids. CDR3 amino acids: CASSNRDRGNEQFF. The CDR3 DNA sequence: TGTGCCAGTAGTAACCGGGACAGGGGCAATGAGCAGTTCTTC. The full variable domain, rest sourced from reference TRBV19 and TRBJ2-1, is DGGITQSPKYLFRKEGQNVTLSCEQNLNHDAMYWYRQDPGQGLRLIYYSQIVNDFQKGDIAEGYSVSREKKESFPLTVTSAQKNPTAFYLCASSNRDRGNEQFFGPGTRLTVL.

V is TRBV18 and J is TRBJ2-2; 8 nucleotides match TRBD2. Per the germline V gene, CDR1 is KGHSH and CDR2 is LQKENI. V shed 4 bases, J shed 5 bases, and the junction held 9 bases outside the gene matches. The CDR3 runs 16 residues. The CDR3: CASSLSGMEMTGELFF. The DNA for the CDR3 is TGTGCCAGCTCACTTAGCGGGATGGAGATGACCGGGGAGCTGTTTTTT.

The gene calls are TRBV7-2 and TRBJ1-2; TRBD1 agrees at 7 bases. The ends lost 4 bases at V and 8 bases at J; junction bases unmatched: 19. Germline assignment: CDR1 SGHTA and CDR2 FQGNSA. This CDR3 is built from 17 residues. The CDR3 sequence: CASSSDGTVGSLGGYTF. In DNA, the CDR3 is TGTGCCAGCAGCTCCGACGGGACAGTTGGATCACTAGGGGGCTACACCTTC.

In its sample, this clone was seen a few times. The V gene is TRBV11-3, the J gene TRBJ2-1; 8 bases are shared with TRBD2. The CDR3 is 14 amino acids. CDR1 SGHNT and CDR2 YENEEA come from the germline V gene. Germline trimming cut 4 bases from V and 8 bases from J; bases unmatched to any gene: 7. The chain's CDR3 is CASSSRREGDEQFF. Written as DNA, the CDR3 is TGTGCCAGCAGCTCCCGCCGGGAGGGGGATGAGCAGTTCTTC.

The chain is built from TRBV19 and TRBJ2-7, with 11 bases identical to TRBD2. The CDR3 spans 14 residues. In germline, CDR1 is LNHDA, CDR2 SQIVND (reference sequence). Unmatched junction bases numbered 1, after V lost 4 bases and J lost 2 bases. This CDR3 reads CASSKTSGTYEQYF. The CDR3 bases are TGTGCCAGTAGTAAGACTAGCGGGACCTACGAGCAGTACTTC.

Here the CDR3 reads CASTKQGVGSPLHF. In nucleotides, the CDR3 is TGTGCCAGTACAAAACAGGGGGTTGGATCACCCCTCCACTTT. V and J are TRBV19 and TRBJ1-6; TRBD1 matches 8 bases. The CDR3 loop spans 14 amino acids. Germline V CDR1 and CDR2: LNHDA, SQIVND (reference sequence). V dropped 7 bases and J dropped 10; count of bases not matched to a gene: 9. Complete variable domain (other parts from reference TRBV19 and TRBJ1-6): DGGITQSPKYLFRKEGQNVTLSCEQNLNHDAMYWYRQDPGQGLRLIYYSQIVNDFQKGDIAEGYSVSREKKESFPLTVTSAQKNPTAFYLCASTKQGVGSPLHFGNGTRLTVT.

The J gene is TRBJ1-1, the V gene TRBV9; 7 positions agree with TRBD1. With V trimmed by 1 base and J by 8 bases, 5 bases remained unmatched. The CDR3 consists of 13 residues. CDR1 is SGDLS, CDR2 YYNGEE, per germline. The CDR3 bases are TGTGCCAGCAGCGTACCGGGACAGACCGAAGCTTTCTTT. This translates into CASSVPGQTEAFF.

This chain connects TRBV4-1 to TRBJ2-1; 13 nucleotides agree with TRBD2. This CDR3 is 16 amino acids long. The V gene's germline CDR1 is MGHRA and CDR2 YSYEKL. The V segment lost 3 bases and the J segment 9 bases; nucleotides outside the gene matches: 8. In nucleotides, the CDR3 is TGCGCCAGCAGCCAGCAACTAGCGGGAGGGCGTGGTGAGCAGTTCTTC. Translation: CASSQQLAGGRGEQFF.

The chain has TRBV13 and TRBJ1-3; D is ambiguous. The CDR3 contains 12 residues. CDR1 PRHDT and CDR2 FYEKMQ come from the germline V gene (reference sequence). V lost 1 base, J lost 5 bases, and 3 bases lay in between. CDR3 sequence reads: CASSLVRNTIYF. The CDR3 nucleotides read TGTGCCAGCAGCTTAGTTAGAAACACCATATATTTT.

This chain connects TRBV5-4 to TRBJ1-2; D unclear. Germline V gives CDR1 SGHNT, CDR2 YYREEE (reference sequence). The CDR3 covers 15 residues. Between the trimmed V and J ends, which lost 0 bases and 2 bases, there was a span of 11 bases. The CDR3 reads CASSLVPDSNYGYTF. CDR3 in DNA: TGTGCCAGCAGCTTGGTCCCAGATTCGAACTATGGCTACACCTTC.

V and J are TRBV28 and TRBJ1-5; TRBD1 might be the D (6 bases). The CDR3 runs 14 residues. Per germline, CDR1 MDHEN and CDR2 SYDVKM. Trimming stripped 3 bases from V and 11 bases from J, with 17 bases between. CDR3 in amino acids: CASSFPGGWESQHF. The CDR3 coding sequence is TGTGCCAGCAGTTTCCCGGGGGGCTGGGAATCCCAGCATTTT.

The genes are TRBV15 and TRBJ2-7; D remains unclear. The CDR3 spans 13 residues. Germline CDR1 reads LNHNV; CDR2 reads YYDKDF (reference sequence). Trimming removed 2 bases from V and 3 bases from J, with 8 bases in between. In DNA, the CDR3 is TGTGCCACCAGCAGACAGGCGAACTACGAGCAGTACTTC. As protein: CATSRQANYEQYF.

The chain links TRBV5-4 to TRBJ2-1; 9 bases are shared with TRBD2. Germline lookup yields CDR1 SGHNT and CDR2 YYREEE (reference sequence). V lost 3 bases and J lost 0; bases outside the gene matches: 13. The CDR3 length is 19 residues. The CDR3 protein is CASSSGGTSFASSYNEQFF. Written as DNA, the CDR3 is TGTGCCAGCAGCTCTGGAGGGACTAGCTTTGCCAGCTCCTACAATGAGCAGTTCTTC. Complete variable domain (other parts from reference TRBV5-4 and TRBJ2-1): ETGVTQSPTHLIKTRGQQVTLRCSSQSGHNTVSWYQQALGQGPQFIFQYYREEENGRGNFPPRFSGLQFPNYSSELNVNALELDDSALYLCASSSGGTSFASSYNEQFFGPGTRLTVL.

The V gene is TRBV30, the J gene TRBJ1-1; D gene uncertain. Trimming shortened V by 0 bases and J by 3 bases, and 14 bases separated the two germline ends. The CDR3 loop spans 15 amino acids. In germline, CDR1 is GTSNPN, CDR2 SVGIG (reference sequence). The CDR3 bases are TGTGCCTGGAGTGTACTCCCAGGAGCGGACACTGAAGCTTTCTTT. Its protein is CAWSVLPGADTEAFF.

This clone showed up just a few times. The J gene is TRBJ1-5, the V gene TRBV30; TRBD1 agrees at 8 bases. CDR1 and CDR2 (germline): GTSNPN, SVGIG (reference sequence). Trimming cost V 5 bases and J 2 bases; bases outside gene matches: 2. The CDR3 has 13 residues. The CDR3 here is CAWAGQGNQPQHF. In DNA, the CDR3 is TGTGCCTGGGCGGGACAGGGCAATCAGCCCCAGCATTTT.

J is TRBJ1-2 and V is TRBV19; 8 bases are shared with TRBD1. CDR1 is LNHDA, CDR2 SQIVND, per germline (reference sequence). The CDR3 totals 15 residues. The J segment lost 2 bases and the V segment lost 5 bases, leaving 7 bases of the junction unmatched. The CDR3 DNA is TGTGCCAGTAGTGACAGGGGAAACCAGAACTATGGCTACACCTTC. Translating gives CASSDRGNQNYGYTF. Supplemented by reference TRBV19 and TRBJ1-2, the full variable domain reads DGGITQSPKYLFRKEGQNVTLSCEQNLNHDAMYWYRQDPGQGLRLIYYSQIVNDFQKGDIAEGYSVSREKKESFPLTVTSAQKNPTAFYLCASSDRGNQNYGYTFGSGTRLTVV.

The rearrangement links TRBV4-2 to TRBJ2-7; D call uncertain. Germline V gene sequence: CDR1 LGHNA, CDR2 YNFKEQ. The germline V and J ends were trimmed by 1 base and 3 bases, with 10 bases remaining between them. The CDR3 is 14 residues long. CDR3 amino acids: CASSQGWPDYEQYF. The DNA of the CDR3 is TGTGCCAGCAGCCAAGGGTGGCCTGACTACGAGCAGTACTTC.